This passage covers 23 T cell receptor beta chains from one sample sequenced in a study of T-cell reconstitution after alpha-beta-depleted transplantation in children. It was with unique molecular identifiers that the TCRbeta library was prepared. One entry per CDR3 protein, called by TCRdb with MiXCR from the PCR reads. The sample holds 250,000 to 300,000 distinct CDR3 sequences; approximately 9.6% are singletons and the top ten take about 9.4%. Specimen: PBMCs from the stem cell graft donor, collected from the stem cell graft. The receptors here all came from a human donor who donated a stem cell graft to a child with SCID.

The rearrangement links TRBV6-1 to TRBJ2-5; a possible D gene is TRBD1 (5 bases). Between the trimmed V and J ends, which lost 8 bases and 5 bases, there was a span of 15 bases. There are 13 residues in the CDR3. Germline V gives CDR1 MNHNS, CDR2 SASEGT. The CDR3 spells CASSAAHRETQYF. The CDR3 bases are TGTGCCAGCTCGGCAGCCCACAGGGAGACCCAGTACTTC.

This clonotype was found a few times. This chain links TRBV19 with TRBJ1-5; a weak D match, TRBD1 (5 bases). The CDR3 has 15 residues. Germline CDR1 and CDR2: LNHDA and SQIVND (reference sequence). The V end was cut by 5 bases, the J end by 6 bases, with 17 bases between. The DNA for the CDR3 is TGTGCCAGTAGTCTAATCACGGGGGGACTTCAGCCCCAGCATTTT. Protein product: CASSLITGGLQPQHF.

There are many counts of this clonotype. The V gene is TRBV5-1, the J gene TRBJ1-1; no clear D. The ends were cut back, 3 bases at V and 1 base at J, with 13 bases in the middle. This CDR3 is built from 15 residues. Germline CDR1 and CDR2: SGHRS and YFSETQ. CDR3: CASSSIGGRNTEAFF. The CDR3 DNA sequence: TGCGCCAGCAGCTCGATTGGAGGGCGGAACACTGAAGCTTTCTTT.

This clonotype has ten or more counts. Compared with germline, one end of the junction differs, possibly owing to a read error. V gene TRBV5-1 combines with J gene TRBJ2-2; D call uncertain. The CDR3 loop spans 13 amino acids. CDR1 is SGHRS, CDR2 YFSETQ, per germline. The CDR3 region has the DNA TGTGCCAGCAGTTTAGCTAACACCGGGGAGCTGTTTTTT. Translated: CASSLANTGELFF.

V usage is TRBV20-1 and J usage is TRBJ1-4; D not certain. The CDR3 sequence is 13 residues long. The germline V gene encodes CDR1 DFQATT and CDR2 SNEGSKA (reference sequence). V dropped 6 bases and J dropped 6 bases, with 14 bases sitting between them. The CDR3 region is CSAPGGAHEKLFF. DNA of the CDR3: TGCAGTGCCCCCGGAGGCGCACATGAAAAACTGTTTTTT.

The genes are TRBV7-8 and TRBJ1-6, with D possibly matching TRBD1 (6 bases). Per germline, CDR1 SGHVS and CDR2 FQNEAQ. This CDR3 is 16 amino acids long. Trimming took 2 bases from V and 9 from J, leaving 17 bases between them. The CDR3 loop reads CASSLNQGLIGSPLHF. CDR3 DNA: TGTGCCAGCAGCTTAAACCAGGGGCTCATCGGTTCACCCCTCCACTTT. Combining the CDR3 with reference TRBV7-8 and TRBJ1-6 gives the whole variable domain GAGVSQSPRYKVAKRGQDVALRCDPISGHVSLFWYQQALGQGPEFLTYFQNEAQLDKSGLPSDRFFAERPEGSVSTLKIQRTQQEDSAVYLCASSLNQGLIGSPLHFGNGTRLTVT.

This clonotype showed up many times. The rearrangement links TRBV18 to TRBJ2-3, with a possible D match to TRBD2 (6 bases). The V end lost 0 bases, the J end lost 2 bases, and 9 bases lay between the germline ends. The CDR3 runs to 15 residues. Germline V CDR1 and CDR2: KGHSH, LQKENI. The CDR3 loop is CASSPPGRTTDTQYF. The CDR3 coding sequence is TGTGCCAGCTCACCACCCGGGAGAACCACAGATACGCAGTATTTT. The full variable domain, with the rest looked up from reference TRBV18 and TRBJ2-3, is NAGVMQNPRHLVRRRGQEARLRCSPMKGHSHVYWYRQLPEEGLKFMVYLQKENIIDESGMPKERFSAEFPKEGPSILRIQQVVRGDSAAYFCASSPPGRTTDTQYFGPGTRLTVL.

This sequence joins TRBV13 and TRBJ2-3, with 11 bases fitting TRBD2. CDR1 PRHDT and CDR2 FYEKMQ come from the germline V gene (reference sequence). The trim removed 3 bases at V and 1 base at J, leaving 6 bases unmatched. The CDR3 totals 17 residues. CDR3 DNA sequence: TGTGCCAGCAGCTTTAGCGGGGGGGAAGGAGGCACAGATACGCAGTATTTT. Translated: CASSFSGGEGGTDTQYF.

This clonotype came up a few times. The V and J genes are TRBV10-3 and TRBJ2-2, with D maybe TRBD1 (5 bases). Germline V CDR1 and CDR2: ENHRY, SYGVKD. V was clipped by 7 bases and J by 6 bases, with 9 bases between them. The CDR3 sequence is 12 residues long. This CDR3 is CAITQGPGELFF. DNA for the CDR3: TGTGCCATCACCCAGGGTCCCGGGGAGCTGTTTTTT.

This clonotype was seen at least ten times. The genes are TRBV28 and TRBJ2-7; maybe TRBD2 (6 bases). Trimming removed 5 bases from V and 2 bases from J, with 13 bases in between. The germline gives CDR1 MDHEN, CDR2 SYDVKM. The CDR3 runs 14 residues. The CDR3 protein is CASSPGTLPYEQYF. DNA for the CDR3: TGTGCCAGCAGTCCAGGGACTTTACCCTACGAGCAGTACTTC.

This clonotype came up many times. This chain connects TRBV5-1 to TRBJ2-7, with D unclear. There are 13 residues in the CDR3. The V gene lost 4 bases and the J gene lost 7 bases, with 15 bases spanning the gap. The V gene's germline CDR1 is SGHRS and CDR2 YFSETQ. CDR3 coding DNA: TGCGCCAGCAGCGTGGACCGACCTGTGGAGCAGTACTTC. This encodes CASSVDRPVEQYF.

This clonotype was picked up a small number of times. This chain connects TRBV6-1 to TRBJ1-2; D is unclear. Germline CDR1 MNHNS, CDR2 SASEGT. The CDR3 sequence is 13 residues long. Trimming stripped 6 bases from V and 7 bases from J, with 15 bases between. Here the CDR3 reads CASSRQDLSGYTF. The CDR3 bases are TGTGCCAGCAGCAGGCAGGACCTATCTGGCTACACCTTC.

The J gene is TRBJ2-5, the V gene TRBV5-1; no clear D gene. CDR1 is SGHRS, CDR2 YFSETQ, per germline. V was cut by 1 base and J by 5 bases, with 3 bases left in between. The CDR3 has 11 amino acids. Here the CDR3 DNA reads TGCGCCAGCAGCTTGTGGGAGACCCAGTACTTC. Its protein product is CASSLWETQYF.

This clonotype showed up just a few times. The genes are TRBV29-1 and TRBJ2-7; possibly TRBD1 or TRBD2 for D (6 bases each). The CDR3 covers 13 residues. The V gene lost 8 bases and the J gene lost 5 bases, with 19 bases spanning the gap. Germline CDR1 reads SQVTM; CDR2 reads ANQGSEA. The CDR3: CSTSIGGWDEQYF. In DNA form, the CDR3 reads TGCAGCACCTCCATCGGGGGCTGGGACGAGCAGTACTTC.

The sample holds a few counts of this clonotype. The J gene is TRBJ2-5, the V gene TRBV6-5; no definite D call. This CDR3 has 15 residues. CDR1 is MNHEY, CDR2 SVGAGI, per germline. The V and J ends lost 4 bases and 5 bases respectively, with 17 bases between them. The CDR3 DNA follows: TGTGCCAGCAGTTCCGTAGACCTCGTTTCGGAGACCCAGTACTTC. Its protein product is CASSSVDLVSETQYF.

This clonotype was detected many times. The V gene is TRBV12-3 or TRBV12-4, the J gene TRBJ1-3; D gene uncertain. Trimming took off 7 bases at V and 0 bases at J, with 13 bases between the two ends. There are 15 residues in the CDR3. Here the CDR3 reads CASTKTVSSGNTIYF. In nucleotides, the CDR3 is TGTGCCAGCACCAAGACTGTTTCCTCTGGAAACACCATATATTTT.

The sample holds many counts of this clonotype. The chain uses TRBV5-5 and TRBJ2-2; D ambiguous. The germline V and J ends were trimmed by 7 bases and 3 bases, with 10 bases remaining between them. The germline gives CDR1 SGHKS, CDR2 YYEKEE (reference sequence). This CDR3 is built from 13 residues. The CDR3 loop reads CASDLSDTGELFF. CDR3 sequence (DNA): TGTGCCAGCGACTTAAGTGACACCGGGGAGCTGTTTTTT.

This clonotype was seen repeatedly, ten times or more. DNA of the CDR3: TGTGCCAGCAGCAGTACCGGGACCACCCATCAGCCCCAGCATTTT. This encodes CASSSTGTTHQPQHF. The rearrangement joins TRBV4-2 to TRBJ1-5; possible D gene TRBD1, 5 bases. Germline V gene sequence: CDR1 LGHNA, CDR2 YNFKEQ. This CDR3 spans 15 amino acids. V was trimmed by 5 bases and J by 5 bases, leaving 16 bases between them.

In this sample, this clonotype turned up a few times. The chain is built from TRBV12-3 or TRBV12-4 and TRBJ1-6; possibly TRBD1 for D (5 bases). V gave up 8 bases and J gave up 11 bases, with 16 bases separating them. This CDR3 is built from 13 residues. As DNA, the CDR3 is TGTGCCAGCCGACGGGGGATGGCGGCACCCCTCCACTTT. Amino acids: CASRRGMAAPLHF.

The CDR3 reads CASSPREDTQYF. The CDR3 DNA reads TGTGCCAGCTCACCTAGGGAGGATACGCAGTATTTT. This chain connects TRBV18 to TRBJ2-3, with a tentative D call TRBD2 (5 bases). The CDR3 loop spans 12 amino acids. Trimming took off 3 bases at V and 6 bases at J, with 7 bases between the two ends. Germline CDR1 is KGHSH and CDR2 is LQKENI.

The chain joins TRBV4-1 to TRBJ2-7, with D possibly called TRBD1 or TRBD2 (5 bases each). Germline assignment: CDR1 MGHRA and CDR2 YSYEKL. V was pared by 1 base and J by 6 bases, with 13 bases between. The CDR3 has 14 amino acids. CDR3 amino acids: CASSQGTTRSEQYF. DNA of the CDR3: TGCGCCAGCAGCCAAGGGACAACTAGGAGCGAGCAGTACTTC.

The chain links TRBV9 to TRBJ1-4; the D gene is possibly TRBD1 (6 bases). The V and J ends lost 9 bases and 3 bases respectively, with 12 bases between them. From germline, CDR1 is SGDLS and CDR2 YYNGEE. The CDR3 sequence is 13 residues long. As DNA, the CDR3 is TGTGCCACAGGGGACACATCTAATGAAAAACTGTTTTTT. Translating gives CATGDTSNEKLFF.

The chain recombines TRBV18 with TRBJ1-5; tentatively, D is TRBD1 (5 bases). The V end lost 3 bases, the J end lost 3 bases, and 15 bases lay between the germline ends. CDR3 length: 16 amino acids. The germline gives CDR1 KGHSH, CDR2 LQKENI. The CDR3 bases are TGTGCCAGCTCACCCCAAGGGGCCGGGGTCAATCAGCCCCAGCATTTT. It encodes CASSPQGAGVNQPQHF. Full variable domain (remainder filled in from reference TRBV18 and TRBJ1-5): NAGVMQNPRHLVRRRGQEARLRCSPMKGHSHVYWYRQLPEEGLKFMVYLQKENIIDESGMPKERFSAEFPKEGPSILRIQQVVRGDSAAYFCASSPQGAGVNQPQHFGDGTRLSIL.